This T cell receptor (beta chain) was retrieved from a study of early T cells in non-severe SARS-CoV-2 infection. Study information: Sequenced material consisted of bulk RNA (from unsorted whole blood), and chains were unpaired.

Whole-study findings and limits: Matching against VDJdb likely underestimated virus-specific expansions, favoring anti-spike CD8.

The CDR3 is made up of 16 amino acids. Trimming removed 6 bases from V and 0 bases from J; junction bases left unmatched: 11. The germline gives CDR1 DFQATT, CDR2 SNEGSKA (reference sequence). Unique molecular identifiers were added to individual cDNA molecules. TCRdb recomputed calls from the 5' RACE reads with MiXCR, one row per CDR3 protein. This sample has around 99,000 distinct CDR3 sequences, with 16% found just once. As to this clonotype: Its antigen is unknown.

This receptor was identified in an adult who was a healthcare worker with PCR-confirmed SARS-CoV-2 infection or an uninfected control (not recorded which). The chain carries TRBV20-1 and TRBJ1-5; 7 nucleotides line up with TRBD1. The material was whole blood, obtained at baseline. The CDR3 DNA reads TGCAGTGCAAACCTTGGGACAGTTAATAGCAATCAGCCCCAGCATTTT. Translating it yields CSANLGTVNSNQPQHF.